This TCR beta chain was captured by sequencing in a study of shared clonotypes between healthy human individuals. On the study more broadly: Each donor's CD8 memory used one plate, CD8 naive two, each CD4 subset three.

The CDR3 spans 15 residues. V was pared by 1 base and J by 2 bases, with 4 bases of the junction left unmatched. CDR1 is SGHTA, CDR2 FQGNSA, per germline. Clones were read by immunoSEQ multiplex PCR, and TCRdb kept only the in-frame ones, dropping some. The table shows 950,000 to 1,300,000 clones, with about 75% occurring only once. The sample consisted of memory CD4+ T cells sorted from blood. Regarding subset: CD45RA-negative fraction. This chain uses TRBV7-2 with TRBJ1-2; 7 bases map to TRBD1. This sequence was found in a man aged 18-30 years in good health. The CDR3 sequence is CASSLEGTANYGYTF. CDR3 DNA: TGTGCCAGCAGCTTAGAAGGGACAGCCAACTATGGCTACACCTTC.